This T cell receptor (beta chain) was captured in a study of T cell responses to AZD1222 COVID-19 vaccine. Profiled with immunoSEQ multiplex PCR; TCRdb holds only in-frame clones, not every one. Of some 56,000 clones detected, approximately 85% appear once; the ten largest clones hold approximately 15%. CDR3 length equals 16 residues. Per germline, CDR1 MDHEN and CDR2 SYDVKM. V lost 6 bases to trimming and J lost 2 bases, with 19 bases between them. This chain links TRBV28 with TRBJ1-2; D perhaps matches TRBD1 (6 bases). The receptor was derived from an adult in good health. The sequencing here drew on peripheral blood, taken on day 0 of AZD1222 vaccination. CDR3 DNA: TGTGCCAGCAGGTCGGGGGCGCAGGACATCAACTATGGCTACACCTTC. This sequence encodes CASRSGAQDINYGYTF.